The sample holds a few counts of the clone carrying this T cell receptor (beta chain). The antigen is unknown. General study points: The TCR gene usage of tumor memory CD4+ T cells clustered together with blood and lymph node memory CD4+ cells and with lymph node naive CD4+ cells. Larger-cohort validation covered only one TCR beta V-J rearrangement.

The memory fraction was CD4+CD45RO+CD25- cells. Constant-region reverse primers amplified full-length variable regions, followed by semi-nested Nested Universal Primer A PCR. Each CDR3 protein is one row after TCRdb ran MiXCR on the 5' RACE reads. Among about 64,000 distinct CDR3 sequences, roughly 23% were seen once, and the ten largest hold about 3%. V was clipped by 2 bases and J by 4 bases; unmatched bases: 8. This CDR3 has 15 amino acids. CDR1 is DFQATT and CDR2 is SNEGSKA in the germline V gene (reference sequence). The sample taken for sequencing was memory CD4+ T cells sorted from a lymph node. Subset: memory CD4+ T cells, CD4+CD45RO+CD25-. This chain links TRBV20-1 with TRBJ2-5; TRBD2 agrees at 9 bases. The TCR originated in a female donor with breast cancer. The CDR3 reads CSARLRGGARETQYF. The CDR3 region has the DNA TGCAGTGCTAGATTACGCGGGGGGGCCCGAGAGACCCAGTACTTC.